The clone carrying this T cell receptor (beta chain) was seen only a few times. Its antigen remains unknown. The entry originates in a study of early T cells in non-severe SARS-CoV-2 infection. As for the study in general: Sequencing of unsorted whole blood was done on bulk RNA, leaving chains unpaired. General study findings and limits: Anti-spike CD8 responses were favored by VDJdb matching, which missed private and CD4 specificities.

One entry per CDR3 protein results from TCRdb running MiXCR on the 5' RACE reads. The profile covers about 70,000 distinct CDR3 sequences, with 10% appearing a single time and around 16% taken by the ten largest. The CDR3 has 15 amino acids. In germline, CDR1 is DFQATT, CDR2 SNEGSKA (reference sequence). Trimming pared 0 bases from V and 3 bases from J, leaving 12 bases between. This sequence originates from an adult who was a healthcare worker with PCR-confirmed SARS-CoV-2 infection or an uninfected control (not recorded which). This chain links TRBV20-1 with TRBJ1-5; D is unclear. This material consisted of whole blood, taken at baseline. The CDR3 spells CSARDPRQNNQPQHF. The CDR3 DNA follows: TGCAGTGCTAGAGATCCTAGGCAGAACAATCAGCCCCAGCATTTT.